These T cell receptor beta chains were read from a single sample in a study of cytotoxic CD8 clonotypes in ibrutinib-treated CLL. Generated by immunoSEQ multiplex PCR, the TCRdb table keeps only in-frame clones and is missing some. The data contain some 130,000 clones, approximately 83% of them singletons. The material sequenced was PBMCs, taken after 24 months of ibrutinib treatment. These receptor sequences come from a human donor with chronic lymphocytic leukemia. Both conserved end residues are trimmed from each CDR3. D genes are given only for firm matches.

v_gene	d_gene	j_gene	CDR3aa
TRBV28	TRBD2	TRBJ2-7	ASRLAGPYEQY
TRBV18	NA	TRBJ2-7	ASSKGDEQY
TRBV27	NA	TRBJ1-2	ASSFRDPIPYGYT
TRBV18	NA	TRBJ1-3	ASSPLGPVTGGSLRNTIY
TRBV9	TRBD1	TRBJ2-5	ASSAGQGARETQY
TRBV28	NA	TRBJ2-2	ATIHAGTGELF
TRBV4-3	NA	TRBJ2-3	ASSQSSSWGTQY
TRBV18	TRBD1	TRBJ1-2	ASSPPKTGPHGYT
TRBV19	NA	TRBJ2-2	ASSMSAAYRTGELF
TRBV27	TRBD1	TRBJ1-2	ASSKAGTGIGYT
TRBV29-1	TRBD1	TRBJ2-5	SAWTGAFGETQY
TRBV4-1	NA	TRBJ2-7	ASSQIPGRTSYEQY
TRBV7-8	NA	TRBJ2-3	ASSTMRVETTDTQY
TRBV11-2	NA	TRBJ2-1	ASSERWKRVTSSYNEQF
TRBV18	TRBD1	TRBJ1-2	ASSPQGQGAYGYT
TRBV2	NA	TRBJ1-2	ASKLGARGYGYT